Described below is a single TCR beta chain sequence and its context. Antigen: not known. TCRdb re-analysed the reads in MiXCR, keeping a single row per CDR3 protein. This table holds 250,000 to 350,000 distinct CDR3 sequences, under 30% found once. The data are from a study of T cell repertoires in cytomegalovirus infection. The study, taken as a whole, reports: Cumulative public TCR beta family frequency identified CMV carriers with the relevant HLA. The ex vivo response showed dominance by HLA-C-restricted CMV-specific TCR beta clonotypes.

Deletions cut 4 bases from V and 7 bases from J, with 17 bases between. This CDR3 comprises 13 residues. Germline V gene lookup returns CDR1 SQVTM and CDR2 ANQGSEA. The sequence came from a human donor in good health (CMV status not recorded). Some clones in this sample may be carry-over from other donors' samples. The gene calls are TRBV29-1 and TRBJ2-7; D perhaps matches TRBD1 (6 bases). The material sequenced was PBMCs. This chain's CDR3 is CSVARDTRDEQYF. The CDR3 DNA sequence: TGCAGCGTTGCTAGGGACACCCGAGATGAGCAGTACTTC.